The present entry profiles one T cell receptor beta chain with its context. Its target is not known. This sample is part of a study of long-term antiretroviral therapy in people with HIV. Survey level was the resolution at which the v3.0 immunoSEQ assay ran. Repertoires were generated with immunoSEQ multiplex PCR, while TCRdb's copy carries only in-frame clones and drops some. Here the sample spans about 39,000 clones, 70% to 90% being singletons. Germline CDR1 and CDR2: SQVTM and ANQGSEA. The CDR3 loop spans 14 amino acids. V was clipped by 4 bases and J by 6 bases; unmatched bases: 8. Broader study findings: The ART regimens used between about 2004 and 2017 may be less effective than current ones.

The receptor was isolated from a woman aged 45 to 65 with HIV. Sequenced material: unsorted PBMCs, taken 1.2 years after starting antiretroviral therapy. The chain uses TRBV29-1 and TRBJ2-5, with TRBD1 matching 10 bases. The CDR3 sequence: CSVGRDRGGKTQYF. The CDR3 DNA reads TGCAGCGTTGGCCGGGACAGGGGAGGAAAGACCCAGTACTTC.